The clone carrying this TCR beta chain has a handful of counts. Its matching antigen is unknown. TCRdb re-analysed the RACE reads in MiXCR, keeping a single row per CDR3 protein. The sample comprises some 78,000 distinct CDR3 sequences, about 8.7% of which are singletons, and around 1.6% rests with the top ten. As for time point: healthy volunteer bleed at 6 weeks. Total RNA was isolated from whole blood that had not been fractionated. The sample is drawn from a study of human T cells and chemical hapten exposure. The study, taken as a whole, reports: Counts of TCRs above 1 in 1000 frequency stayed unchanged with DPC sensitization.

The clonotype originates from a male donor in good health. Some clones in this sample may be carry-over from other donors' samples. Material: whole blood.

The CDR3: CASSEEDRASDTQYF. In nucleotides, the CDR3 is TGTGCCAGCAGTGAAGAGGACAGAGCCTCAGATACGCAGTATTTT. V and J are TRBV6-1 and TRBJ2-3; D may be TRBD1 (6 bases). The CDR3 is made up of 15 amino acids. The V gene's germline CDR1 is MNHNS and CDR2 SASEGT. V lost 1 base to trimming and J lost 4 bases, with 12 bases between them.